The source of this T cell receptor (beta chain) is a study of T cell repertoires in cytomegalovirus infection. At the level of the study: TCR beta signatures that were public indicated CMV infection and matching HLA type. Study results and limitations: Carriage of CMV together with the relevant HLA was identifiable through cumulative public TCR beta family frequency. What dominated the ex vivo response were HLA-C-restricted CMV-specific TCR beta clonotypes.

Regarding this clonotype: What it recognizes is unknown.

V lost 0 bases and J 12 bases, leaving 18 bases between the germline ends. This CDR3 has 15 residues. The V gene's germline CDR1 is SNHLY and CDR2 FYNNEI. TCRdb redid the calling of the reads with MiXCR, one entry per CDR3 protein. Counted here are approximately 260,000 distinct CDR3 sequences, around 15% occurring once; the ten biggest clones make up roughly half. V usage is TRBV2 and J usage is TRBJ2-1; D could derive from TRBD1 or TRBD2 (6 bases each). The sequencing input was CD8+ T cells from PBMCs. This clonotype was obtained from a human donor in good health (CMV status not recorded). Some clones in this sample may be carry-over from other donors' samples. CDR3 region: CASSEAGGALRGQFF. CDR3 DNA sequence: TGTGCCAGCAGTGAAGCGGGGGGCGCGTTGAGGGGGCAGTTCTTC. Variable domain in full (rest from reference TRBV2 and TRBJ2-1): EPEVTQTPSHQVTQMGQEVILRCVPISNHLYFYWYRQILGQKVEFLVSFYNNEISEKSEIFDDQFSVERPDGSNFTLKIRSTKLEDSAMYFCASSEAGGALRGQFFGPGTRLTVL.